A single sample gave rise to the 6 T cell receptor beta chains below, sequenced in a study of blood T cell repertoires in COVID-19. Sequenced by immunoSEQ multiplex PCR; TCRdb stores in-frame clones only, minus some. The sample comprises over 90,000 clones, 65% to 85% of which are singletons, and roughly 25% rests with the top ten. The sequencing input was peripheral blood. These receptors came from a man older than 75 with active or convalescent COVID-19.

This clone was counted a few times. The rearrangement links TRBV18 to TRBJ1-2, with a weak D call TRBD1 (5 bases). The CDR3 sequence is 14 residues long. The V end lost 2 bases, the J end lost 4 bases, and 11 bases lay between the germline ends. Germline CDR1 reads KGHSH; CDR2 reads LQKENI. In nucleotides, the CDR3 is TGTGCCAGCTCACCAGGGGGGGAGATCTATGGCTACACCTTC. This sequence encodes CASSPGGEIYGYTF.

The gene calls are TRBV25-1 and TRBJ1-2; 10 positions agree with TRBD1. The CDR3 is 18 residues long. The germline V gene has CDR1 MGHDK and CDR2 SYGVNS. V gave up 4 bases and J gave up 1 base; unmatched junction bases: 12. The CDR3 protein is CASSAYGTGEGGNYGYTF. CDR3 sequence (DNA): TGTGCCAGCAGTGCTTACGGGACAGGGGAGGGGGGTAACTATGGCTACACCTTC.

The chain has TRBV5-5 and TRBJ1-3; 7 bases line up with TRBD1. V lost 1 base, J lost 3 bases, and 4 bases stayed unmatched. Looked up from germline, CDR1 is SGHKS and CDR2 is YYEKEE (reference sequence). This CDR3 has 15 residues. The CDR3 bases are TGTGCCAGCAGCTTGTTCCGGACAGGTGGAAACACCATATATTTT. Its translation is CASSLFRTGGNTIYF.

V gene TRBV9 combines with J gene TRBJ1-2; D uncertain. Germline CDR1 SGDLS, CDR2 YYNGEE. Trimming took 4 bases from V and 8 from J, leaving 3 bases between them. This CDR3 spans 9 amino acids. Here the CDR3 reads CASSPGYTF. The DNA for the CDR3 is TGTGCCAGCAGCCCGGGCTACACCTTC.

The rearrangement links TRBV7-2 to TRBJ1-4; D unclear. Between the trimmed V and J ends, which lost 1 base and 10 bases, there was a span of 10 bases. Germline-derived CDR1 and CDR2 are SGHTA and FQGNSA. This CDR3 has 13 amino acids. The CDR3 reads CASSLGGLGKLFF. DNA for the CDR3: TGTGCCAGCAGCTTAGGAGGGTTGGGAAAACTGTTTTTT.

Here the CDR3 reads CASNHTQGAQGNQPQHF. The CDR3 nucleotides are TGTGCCAGCAACCACACACAGGGGGCGCAGGGCAATCAGCCCCAGCATTTT. The chain joins TRBV11-2 to TRBJ1-5; 9 positions agree with TRBD1. The V segment lost 7 bases and the J segment 2 bases; nucleotides outside the gene matches: 12. The CDR3 runs to 17 residues. Germline-derived CDR1 and CDR2 are SGHAT and FQNNGV.